This is a list of T cell receptor beta chains from one sample in a study of radiotherapy plus CTLA-4 blockade in lung cancer. Here immunoSEQ multiplex PCR was the method, and the copy in TCRdb shows in-frame clones only, minus some. The table has some 30,000 clones, 75% to 90% seen once. The sample here was peripheral blood, taken from a patient treated with radiotherapy plus ipilimumab. Receptor source: a human donor with non-small cell lung cancer that progressed on radiotherapy plus ipilimumab. CDR3s include the opening cysteine and the closing phenylalanine or tryptophan. A D gene is named only where the DNA matches it firmly. Some rows have no size entry. The others give once, few or many, or a class for an expanded clone.

>-|-|TRBV19|TRBJ1-2
CASSILYRFRDSDNYGYTF
TGTGCCAGTAGTATTTTATATCGGTTTCGGGACTCTGATAACTATGGCTACACCTTC
>-|-|TRBV5-1|TRBJ2-5
CASSLPPGMETQYF
TGCGCCAGCAGCTTGCCTCCAGGGATGGAGACCCAGTACTTC
>-|-|TRBV19|TRBJ2-7
CASREQGSYEQYF
TGTGCCAGTAGGGAACAGGGCTCCTACGAGCAGTACTTC
>-|once|TRBV6-6|TRBJ1-2
CASSYSDSGGYTF
TGTGCCAGCAGTTACTCCGACTCGGGTGGCTACACCTTC
>TRBD2|once|TRBV18|TRBJ2-1
CASSPMGLANEQFF
TGTGCCAGCTCACCCATGGGACTAGCAAATGAGCAGTTCTTC
>TRBD1|-|TRBV5-1|TRBJ2-7
CASSLGQGQYEQYF
TGCGCCAGCAGCTTGGGACAGGGACAATACGAGCAGTACTTC
>TRBD2|few|TRBV7-2|TRBJ2-1
CASSTSSGTYNEQFF
TGTGCCAGCAGCACCTCTAGCGGGACTTACAATGAGCAGTTCTTC
>-|once|TRBV14|TRBJ2-7
CASSRSSRTDYEQYF
TGTGCCAGCAGCCGGTCATCCAGGACAGACTACGAGCAGTACTTC
>TRBD2|-|TRBV6-1|TRBJ2-1
CASSEVWSGGYNEQFF
TGTGCCAGCAGTGAAGTCTGGTCGGGGGGGTACAATGAGCAGTTCTTC
>TRBD1|-|TRBV11-2|TRBJ2-7
CASSHGQELYEQYF
TGTGCCAGCAGCCACGGACAGGAACTATACGAGCAGTACTTC
>-|-|TRBV6-1|TRBJ2-3
CASSERAARTDTQYF
TGTGCCAGCAGTGAGAGAGCGGCACGCACAGATACGCAGTATTTT
>-|-|TRBV19|TRBJ1-5
CASSIRVGWSNQPQHF
TGTGCCAGTAGTATCAGGGTTGGATGGAGCAATCAGCCCCAGCATTTT
>-|-|TRBV6-5|TRBJ1-2
CASGSSLGYTF
TGTGCCAGCGGCTCCTCCCTCGGCTACACCTTC
>TRBD1|-|TRBV27|TRBJ1-1
CASSLWSGGTEAFF
TGTGCCAGCAGTTTGTGGTCAGGGGGCACTGAAGCTTTCTTT
>TRBD1|-|TRBV18|TRBJ2-1
CASSPGTGFNEQFF
TGTGCCAGCTCACCCGGGACAGGGTTCAATGAGCAGTTCTTC
>-|few|TRBV2|TRBJ1-2
CARGTYGYTF
TGTGCCAGAGGGACATACGGCTACACCTTC
>-|-|TRBV4-2|TRBJ1-4
CASSQVGGIGEKLFF
TGTGCCAGCAGCCAAGTGGGGGGGATAGGTGAAAAACTGTTTTTT
>-|-|TRBV5-1|TRBJ1-2
CASSFTGLFGYTF
TGCGCCAGCAGCTTCACAGGATTATTTGGATACACCTTC
>TRBD1|-|TRBV6-5|TRBJ1-1
CASSWTGRMNTEAFF
TGTGCCAGCAGTTGGACAGGGAGAATGAACACTGAAGCTTTCTTT
>TRBD1|-|TRBV11-2|TRBJ1-4
CASSLGTVGSESEKLFF
TGTGCCAGCAGCTTGGGGACAGTGGGATCCGAAAGTGAAAAACTGTTTTTT
>-|-|TRBV9|TRBJ2-2
CASTPGGQLFF
TGTGCCAGCACCCCAGGGGGGCAGCTGTTTTTT
>-|-|TRBV7-3|TRBJ1-2
CTSSLIGGSGYGYTF
TGTACCAGCAGCTTAATAGGAGGGAGTGGGTATGGCTACACCTTC
>TRBD1|-|TRBV10-2|TRBJ1-5
CASSETGGIGIGGQPQHF
TGCGCCAGCAGTGAGACAGGGGGCATCGGTATTGGGGGTCAGCCCCAGCATTTT
>-|-|TRBV9|TRBJ2-5
CASSVGASGQETQYF
TGTGCCAGCAGCGTAGGAGCCTCAGGGCAAGAGACCCAGTACTTC
>-|once|TRBV25-1|TRBJ1-1
CASSGPSRDTEAFF
TGTGCCAGCAGTGGACCCTCGAGGGACACTGAAGCTTTCTTT
>TRBD1|once|TRBV27|TRBJ1-5
CASSPQGTASRPQHF
TGTGCCAGCAGTCCCCAGGGGACAGCCTCGCGGCCCCAGCATTTT
>TRBD2|-|TRBV5-1|TRBJ2-7
CASSLLPGGRYEQYF
TGCGCCAGCAGCCTCCTGCCGGGGGGTCGATACGAGCAGTACTTC
>-|-|TRBV5-1|TRBJ2-5
CASSLASGETQYF
TGCGCCAGCAGCTTGGCTAGTGGCGAGACCCAGTACTTC
>TRBD2|-|TRBV7-2|TRBJ2-1
CASSLVASGGQNNEQFF
TGTGCCAGCAGCTTAGTTGCTAGCGGGGGGCAAAACAATGAGCAGTTCTTC
>TRBD1|-|TRBV10-3|TRBJ1-2
CAISTDRGRRGYTF
TGTGCCATCAGTACTGACAGGGGGCGGAGAGGCTACACCTTC
>TRBD2|-|TRBV4-3|TRBJ2-1
CASSQDRGTRHNEQFF
TGCGCCAGCAGCCAAGATCGAGGGACTAGGCACAATGAGCAGTTCTTC
>-|-|TRBV2|TRBJ2-1
CASSDIRDNEQFF
TGTGCCAGCAGTGATATTAGAGACAATGAGCAGTTCTTC
>-|-|TRBV7-9|TRBJ1-3
CASSLVADVFSGNTIYF
TGTGCCAGCAGCTTAGTGGCAGATGTGTTCTCTGGAAACACCATATATTTT
>TRBD2|-|TRBV25-1|TRBJ2-2
CASKVAGDTGELFF
TGTGCCAGCAAGGTAGCGGGGGACACCGGGGAGCTGTTTTTT
>TRBD1|-|TRBV10-3|TRBJ1-1
CATGTDNTEAFF
TGTGCCACGGGGACAGATAACACTGAAGCTTTCTTT
>-|-|TRBV6-5|TRBJ1-1
CASSYSRGASTEAFF
TGTGCCAGCAGTTACTCTCGGGGGGCGAGCACTGAAGCTTTCTTT
>TRBD1|once|TRBV9|TRBJ1-5
CASSSGTGTGQPQHF
TGTGCCAGCAGCTCCGGGACAGGGACGGGTCAGCCCCAGCATTTT
>TRBD2|-|TRBV4-2|TRBJ2-3
CASRGTSGRTDTQYF
TGTGCCAGCAGAGGGACTAGCGGGCGCACAGATACGCAGTATTTT
>TRBD2|-|TRBV4-1|TRBJ2-1
CASSQEERGVYNEQFF
TGCGCCAGCAGCCAAGAGGAGCGGGGGGTCTACAATGAGCAGTTCTTC
>TRBD1|-|TRBV19|TRBJ1-5
CASGETGRFGQPQHF
TGTGCCAGTGGGGAGACAGGGCGCTTCGGTCAGCCCCAGCATTTT
>TRBD2|-|TRBV9|TRBJ2-2
CASSARGERLIGELFF
TGTGCCAGCAGTGCACGGGGGGAGCGACTGATTGGGGAGCTGTTTTTT
>TRBD1|-|TRBV5-1|TRBJ2-3
CASRLGQGVGTDTQYF
TGCGCCAGCAGACTCGGACAGGGGGTAGGGACAGATACGCAGTATTTT